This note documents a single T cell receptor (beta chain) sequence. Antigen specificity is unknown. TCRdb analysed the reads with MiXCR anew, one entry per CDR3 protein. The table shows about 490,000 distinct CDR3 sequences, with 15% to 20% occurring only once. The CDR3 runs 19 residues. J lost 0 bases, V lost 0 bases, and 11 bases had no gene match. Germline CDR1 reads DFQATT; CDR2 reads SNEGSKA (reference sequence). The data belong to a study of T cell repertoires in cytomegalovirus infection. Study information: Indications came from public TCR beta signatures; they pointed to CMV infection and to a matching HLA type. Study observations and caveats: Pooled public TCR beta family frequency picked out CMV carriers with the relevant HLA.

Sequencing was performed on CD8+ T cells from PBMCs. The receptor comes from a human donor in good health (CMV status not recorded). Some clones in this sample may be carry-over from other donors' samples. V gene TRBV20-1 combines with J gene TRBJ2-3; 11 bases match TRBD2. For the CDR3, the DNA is TGCAGTGCTAGAGATCCGTCGGGACTAGCGGCCACTAGCACAGATACGCAGTATTTT. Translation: CSARDPSGLAATSTDTQYF.